The 11 T cell receptor beta chains in this list originate from one sample, sequenced in a study of T cells in Graves' hyperthyroidism and ophthalmopathy. TCR beta CDR3 sequences were amplified from RNA transcripts. The HTBI primer set served for first-round RT-PCR of the TCR CDR3. TCRdb passed the multiplex PCR reads through MiXCR, listing each CDR3 protein once. The sample records about 550,000 distinct CDR3 sequences, less than 25% being singletons. Sequencing was carried out using blood. Every receptor here comes from a young man with Graves' hyperthyroidism.

V and J are TRBV28 and TRBJ1-5; D unresolved. Germline V gives CDR1 MDHEN, CDR2 SYDVKM. Deletions cut 2 bases from V and 0 bases from J, with 5 bases between. The CDR3 is made up of 14 amino acids. The CDR3 is CASSLIDSNQPQHF. The CDR3 region has the DNA TGTGCCAGCAGTTTAATCGATAGCAATCAGCCCCAGCATTTT.

This clonotype was seen at least ten times. This sequence joins TRBV6-5 and TRBJ2-5; a possible D gene is TRBD2 (7 bases). The V gene's germline CDR1 is MNHEY and CDR2 SVGAGI. The CDR3 consists of 14 residues. Trimming removed 6 bases from V and 5 bases from J, with 16 bases in between. The CDR3 reads CASSPPGGLETQYF. Written as DNA, the CDR3 is TGTGCCAGCAGCCCACCCGGGGGGCTGGAGACCCAGTACTTC.

This clonotype showed up many times. The chain employs TRBV2 and TRBJ1-5; D gene unclear. Trimming pared 4 bases from V and 4 bases from J, leaving 14 bases between. The germline gives CDR1 SNHLY, CDR2 FYNNEI. The CDR3 is made up of 15 amino acids. CDR3 coding DNA: TGTGCCAGCAGTGGAGTCCGGGGTCCAAATCAGCCCCAGCATTTT. Amino acids: CASSGVRGPNQPQHF.

The chain recombines TRBV11-2 with TRBJ2-7, with 7 bases lining up with TRBD1. V shed 5 bases and J 0 bases; nucleotides not matched to a gene: 10. Germline lookup yields CDR1 SGHAT and CDR2 FQNNGV. CDR3 length equals 16 residues. The CDR3 nucleotides are TGTGCCAGCAGCGCCTTTGACAGGGAAAGCTCCTACGAGCAGTACTTC. As protein: CASSAFDRESSYEQYF.

At least ten counts were recorded for this clonotype. This chain uses TRBV7-2 with TRBJ2-7, with unresolved D. CDR3 length: 13 residues. V was clipped by 2 bases and J by 7 bases, with 12 bases between them. Germline loops: CDR1 SGHTA, CDR2 FQGNSA. CDR3 region: CASSLPPPREQYF. DNA of the CDR3: TGTGCCAGCAGCTTACCACCCCCGAGGGAGCAGTACTTC.

In this sample, this clonotype turned up many times. The chain has TRBV6-2 or TRBV6-3 and TRBJ2-7, with TRBD2 as a possible D gene (6 bases). V lost 6 bases to trimming and J lost 7 bases, with 16 bases between them. Germline CDR1 MNHEY, CDR2 SVGEGT. The CDR3 loop spans 13 amino acids. The CDR3 nucleotides read TGTGCCAGCAGCCGGACGGGAGTTCGGGAGCAGTACTTC. It codes for CASSRTGVREQYF.

CDR3 in amino acids: CASRRRQSMAAEAFF. The CDR3 nucleotides read TGTGCCAGCAGGCGCCGCCAGTCGATGGCCGCTGAAGCTTTCTTT. The chain uses TRBV27 and TRBJ1-1; unclear D gene. This CDR3 is 15 amino acids long. V lost 6 bases and J lost 6, with 20 bases in between. The germline gives CDR1 MNHEY, CDR2 SMNVEV (reference sequence).

This sequence joins TRBV6-1 and TRBJ2-7; no definite D call. The germline CDR1 and CDR2 sequences are MNHNS and SASEGT. Trimming removed 0 bases from V and 5 bases from J, with 17 bases in between. The CDR3 is 16 residues long. The CDR3 reads CASSEARIMARDEQYF. CDR3 nucleotide sequence: TGTGCCAGCAGTGAAGCCCGTATTATGGCCCGTGACGAGCAGTACTTC.

This clonotype was found many times. This chain uses TRBV28 with TRBJ1-1; D ambiguous. CDR3 length: 12 amino acids. Germline CDR1 reads MDHEN; CDR2 reads SYDVKM. The V end lost 2 bases, the J end lost 4 bases, and 5 bases lay between the germline ends. The DNA of the CDR3 is TGTGCCAGCAGTTTACCATCCACTGAAGCTTTCTTT. The encoded protein is CASSLPSTEAFF.

The V call is TRBV5-5, the J call TRBJ1-2; 10 bases fit TRBD1. Germline values: CDR1 SGHKS, CDR2 YYEKEE (reference sequence). CDR3 length: 15 residues. Unmatched junction bases numbered 6, after V lost 4 bases and J lost 3 bases. The CDR3 region has the DNA TGTGCCAGCAGCCAGGAGGGACAGGGGTACTATGGCTACACCTTC. Amino acid sequence: CASSQEGQGYYGYTF.

A few counts support this clonotype. The chain uses TRBV30 and TRBJ1-2; no firm D call. Germline CDR1 GTSNPN, CDR2 SVGIG (reference sequence). This CDR3 is built from 14 residues. Trimming left V 3 bases short and J 6 bases short, with 17 bases between. CDR3 DNA sequence: TGTGCCTGGAGCCCCCTCCGAGGGAAGAATGGCTACACCTTC. This sequence encodes CAWSPLRGKNGYTF.